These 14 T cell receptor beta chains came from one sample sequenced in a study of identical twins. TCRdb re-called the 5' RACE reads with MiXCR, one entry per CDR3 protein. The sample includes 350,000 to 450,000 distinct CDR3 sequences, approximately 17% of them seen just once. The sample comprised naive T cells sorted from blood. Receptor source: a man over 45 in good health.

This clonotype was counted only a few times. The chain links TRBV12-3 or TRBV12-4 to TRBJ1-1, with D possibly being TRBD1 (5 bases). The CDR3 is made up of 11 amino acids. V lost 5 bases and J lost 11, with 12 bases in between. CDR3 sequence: CASSPGDTAFF. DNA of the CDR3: TGTGCCAGCAGTCCGGGGGATACGGCTTTCTTT.

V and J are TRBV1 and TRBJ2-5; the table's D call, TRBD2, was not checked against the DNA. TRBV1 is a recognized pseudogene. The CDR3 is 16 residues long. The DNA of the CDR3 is TGCACCAGCAGTCCGACTAGCGGGAGGGCCGGAGGGACCCAGTACTTC. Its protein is CTSSPTSGRAGGTQYF.

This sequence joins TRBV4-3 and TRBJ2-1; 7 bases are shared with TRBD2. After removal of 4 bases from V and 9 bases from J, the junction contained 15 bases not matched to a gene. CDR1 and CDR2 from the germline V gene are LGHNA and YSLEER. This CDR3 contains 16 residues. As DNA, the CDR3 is TGCGCCAGCAGCCCTAGGTACCGGGACTACGCGAGTGAGCAGTTCTTC. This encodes CASSPRYRDYASEQFF.

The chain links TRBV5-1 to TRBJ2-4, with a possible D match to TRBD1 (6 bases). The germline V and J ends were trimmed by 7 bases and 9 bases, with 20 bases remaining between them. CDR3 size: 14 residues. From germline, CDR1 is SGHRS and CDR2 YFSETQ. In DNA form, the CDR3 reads TGCGCCAGCGCCCTAGGAAATCAGGGGACCATTCAGTACTTC. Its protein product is CASALGNQGTIQYF.

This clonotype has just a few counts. The CDR3 DNA reads as TGTGCCAGCAGCTTAGCAGGGGACCCATACAATGAGCAGTTCTTC. It encodes CASSLAGDPYNEQFF. J is TRBJ2-1 and V is TRBV7-9; D could derive from TRBD1 or TRBD2 (5 bases each). This CDR3 region has 15 residues. V was trimmed by 0 bases and J by 4 bases, leaving 10 bases between them. In germline, CDR1 is SEHNR, CDR2 FQNEAQ (reference sequence).

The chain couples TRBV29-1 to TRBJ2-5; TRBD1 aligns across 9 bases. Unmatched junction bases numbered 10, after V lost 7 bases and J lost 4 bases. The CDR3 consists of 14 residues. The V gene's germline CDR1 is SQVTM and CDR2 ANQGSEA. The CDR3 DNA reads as TGCAGCGCACGCCCCGGGACAGGGAGAGAGACCCAGTACTTC. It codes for CSARPGTGRETQYF.

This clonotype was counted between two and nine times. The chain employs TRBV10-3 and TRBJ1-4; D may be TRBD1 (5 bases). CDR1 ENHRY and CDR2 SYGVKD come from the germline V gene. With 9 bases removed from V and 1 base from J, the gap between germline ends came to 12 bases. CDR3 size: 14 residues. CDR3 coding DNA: TGTGCCATGCTGTCCGGACAAACTAATGAAAAACTGTTTTTT. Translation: CAMLSGQTNEKLFF.

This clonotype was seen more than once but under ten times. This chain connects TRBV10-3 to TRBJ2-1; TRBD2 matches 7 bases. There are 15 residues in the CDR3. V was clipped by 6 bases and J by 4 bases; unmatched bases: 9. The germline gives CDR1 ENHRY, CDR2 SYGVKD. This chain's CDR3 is CAISPEASGYNEQFF. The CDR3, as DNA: TGTGCCATCAGCCCCGAGGCTAGCGGTTACAATGAGCAGTTCTTC.

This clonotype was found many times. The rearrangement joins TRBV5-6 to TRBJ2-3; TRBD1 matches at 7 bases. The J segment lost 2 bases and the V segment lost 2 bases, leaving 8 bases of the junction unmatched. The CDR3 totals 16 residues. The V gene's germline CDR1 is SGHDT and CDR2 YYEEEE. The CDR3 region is CASSFWDRKPTDTQYF. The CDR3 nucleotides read TGTGCCAGCAGCTTTTGGGACAGAAAACCCACAGATACGCAGTATTTT.

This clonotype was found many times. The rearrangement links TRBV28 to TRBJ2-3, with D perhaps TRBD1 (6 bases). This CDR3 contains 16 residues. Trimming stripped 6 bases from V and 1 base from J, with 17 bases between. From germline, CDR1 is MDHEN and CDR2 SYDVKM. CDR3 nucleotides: TGTGCCAGCAGCCCCCGCGTGGGACAACGCACAGATACGCAGTATTTT. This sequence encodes CASSPRVGQRTDTQYF.

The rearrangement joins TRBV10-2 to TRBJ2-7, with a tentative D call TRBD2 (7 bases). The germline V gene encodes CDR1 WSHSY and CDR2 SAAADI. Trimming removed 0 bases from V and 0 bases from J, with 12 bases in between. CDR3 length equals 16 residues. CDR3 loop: CASSESRGAFSYEQYF. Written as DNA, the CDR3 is TGCGCCAGCAGTGAGTCTCGGGGGGCCTTCTCCTACGAGCAGTACTTC.

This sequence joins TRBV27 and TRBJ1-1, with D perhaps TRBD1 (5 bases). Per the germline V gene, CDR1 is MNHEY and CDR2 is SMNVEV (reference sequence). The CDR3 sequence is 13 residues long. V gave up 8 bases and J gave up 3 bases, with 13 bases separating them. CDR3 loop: CASLRQRDTEAFF. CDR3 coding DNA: TGTGCCAGCCTTCGACAGAGGGACACTGAAGCTTTCTTT.

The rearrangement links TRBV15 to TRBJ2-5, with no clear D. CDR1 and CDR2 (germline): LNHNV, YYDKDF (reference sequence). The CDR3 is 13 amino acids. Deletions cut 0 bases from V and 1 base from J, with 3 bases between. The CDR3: CATSRDPQETQYF. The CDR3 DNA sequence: TGTGCCACCAGCAGAGACCCCCAAGAGACCCAGTACTTC. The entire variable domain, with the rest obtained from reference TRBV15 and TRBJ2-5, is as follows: DAMVIQNPRYQVTQFGKPVTLSCSQTLNHNVMYWYQQKSSQAPKLLFHYYDKDFNNEADTPDNFQSRRPNTSFCFLDIRSPGLGDTAMYLCATSRDPQETQYFGPGTRLLVL.

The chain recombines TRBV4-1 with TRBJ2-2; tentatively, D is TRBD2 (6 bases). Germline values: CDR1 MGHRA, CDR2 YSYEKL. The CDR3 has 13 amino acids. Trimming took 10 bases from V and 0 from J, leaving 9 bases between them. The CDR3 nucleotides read TGCGCCATCCGGGACTCGAACACCGGGGAGCTGTTTTTT. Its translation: CAIRDSNTGELFF.